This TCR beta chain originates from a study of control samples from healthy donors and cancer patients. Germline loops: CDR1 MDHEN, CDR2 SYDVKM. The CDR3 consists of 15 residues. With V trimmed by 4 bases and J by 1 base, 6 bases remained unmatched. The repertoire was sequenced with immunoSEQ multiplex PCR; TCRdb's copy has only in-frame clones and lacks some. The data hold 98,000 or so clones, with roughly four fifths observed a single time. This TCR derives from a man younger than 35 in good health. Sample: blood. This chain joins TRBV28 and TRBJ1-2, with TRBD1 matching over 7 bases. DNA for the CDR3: TGTGCCAGCAGTTCCGGGACAGTTTTTAACTATGGCTACACCTTC. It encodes CASSSGTVFNYGYTF.